The present entry profiles one TCR beta chain with its context. These data originate in a study of control samples from healthy donors and cancer patients. This table comes from immunoSEQ multiplex PCR, and its TCRdb copy is limited to in-frame clones, with some not included. The data hold 100,000 to 150,000 clones, with roughly 87% observed a single time. From germline, CDR1 is SGHDT and CDR2 YYEEEE. CDR3 length: 15 residues. Trimming pared 1 base from V and 2 bases from J, leaving 10 bases between. The V call is TRBV5-6, the J call TRBJ1-5, with D possibly TRBD1 on 5 matching bases. The TCR comes from a man aged 35-49 years in good health. The sequenced sample consisted of blood. The CDR3 here is CASSLSGQGNQPQHF. The CDR3 DNA follows: TGTGCCAGCAGCTTGTCAGGGCAGGGCAATCAGCCCCAGCATTTT.